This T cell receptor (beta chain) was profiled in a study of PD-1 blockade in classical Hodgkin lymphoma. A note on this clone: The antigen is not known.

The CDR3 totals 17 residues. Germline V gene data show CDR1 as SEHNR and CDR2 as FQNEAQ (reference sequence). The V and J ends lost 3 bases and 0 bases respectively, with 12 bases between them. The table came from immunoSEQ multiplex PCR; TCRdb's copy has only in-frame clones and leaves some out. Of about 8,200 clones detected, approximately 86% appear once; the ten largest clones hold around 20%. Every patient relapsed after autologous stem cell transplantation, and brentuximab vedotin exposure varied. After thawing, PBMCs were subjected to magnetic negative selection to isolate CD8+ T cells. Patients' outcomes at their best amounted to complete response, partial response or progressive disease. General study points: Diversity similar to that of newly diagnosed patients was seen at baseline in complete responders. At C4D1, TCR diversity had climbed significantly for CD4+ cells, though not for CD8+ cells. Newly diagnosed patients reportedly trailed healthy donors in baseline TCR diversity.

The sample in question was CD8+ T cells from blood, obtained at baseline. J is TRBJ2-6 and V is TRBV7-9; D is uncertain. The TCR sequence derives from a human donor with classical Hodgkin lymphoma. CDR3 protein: CASSLQRVFSGANVLTF. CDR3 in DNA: TGTGCCAGCAGCTTGCAAAGGGTTTTCTCTGGGGCCAACGTCCTGACTTTC.